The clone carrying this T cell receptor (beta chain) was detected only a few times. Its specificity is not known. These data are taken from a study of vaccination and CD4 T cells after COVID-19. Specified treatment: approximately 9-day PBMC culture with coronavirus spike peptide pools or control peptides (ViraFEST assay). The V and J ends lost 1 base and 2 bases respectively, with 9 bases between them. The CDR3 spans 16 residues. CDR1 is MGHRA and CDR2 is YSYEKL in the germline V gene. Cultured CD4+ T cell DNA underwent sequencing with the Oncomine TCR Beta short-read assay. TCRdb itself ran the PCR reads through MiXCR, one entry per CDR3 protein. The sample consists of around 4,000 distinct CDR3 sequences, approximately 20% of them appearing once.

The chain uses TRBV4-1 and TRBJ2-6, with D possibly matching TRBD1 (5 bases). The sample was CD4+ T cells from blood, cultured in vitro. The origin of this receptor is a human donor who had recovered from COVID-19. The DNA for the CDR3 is TGCGCCAGCAGCCAAGGACAGAGCGCTGGGGCCAACGTCCTGACTTTC. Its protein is CASSQGQSAGANVLTF.